The TCR beta chain under discussion was sequenced for a study of Graves' ophthalmopathy and Graves' hyperthyroidism. The sequenced template was RNA, covering the TCR beta CDR3 region. Second-round multiplex PCR came after first-round RT-PCR with HTBI primers. TCRdb reanalysed the multiplex PCR reads using MiXCR and keeps one entry per CDR3 protein. This sample carries 350,000 to 400,000 distinct CDR3 sequences, about a sixth of them seen once, and the ten largest clones take roughly 1.5%. Trimming pared 0 bases from V and 7 bases from J, leaving 9 bases between. Germline V gives CDR1 MNHEY, CDR2 SVGEGT. CDR3 length: 14 amino acids. This clonotype was recorded at least ten times.

Material: peripheral blood. V is TRBV6-2 or TRBV6-3 and J is TRBJ2-2, with D perhaps matching TRBD2 (6 bases). The sequence derives from a woman between 18 and 30 years old with Graves' ophthalmopathy. CDR3 sequence (DNA): TGTGCCAGCAGTTACTCTCTAGCGATCGGGGAGCTGTTTTTT. It yields the protein CASSYSLAIGELFF.